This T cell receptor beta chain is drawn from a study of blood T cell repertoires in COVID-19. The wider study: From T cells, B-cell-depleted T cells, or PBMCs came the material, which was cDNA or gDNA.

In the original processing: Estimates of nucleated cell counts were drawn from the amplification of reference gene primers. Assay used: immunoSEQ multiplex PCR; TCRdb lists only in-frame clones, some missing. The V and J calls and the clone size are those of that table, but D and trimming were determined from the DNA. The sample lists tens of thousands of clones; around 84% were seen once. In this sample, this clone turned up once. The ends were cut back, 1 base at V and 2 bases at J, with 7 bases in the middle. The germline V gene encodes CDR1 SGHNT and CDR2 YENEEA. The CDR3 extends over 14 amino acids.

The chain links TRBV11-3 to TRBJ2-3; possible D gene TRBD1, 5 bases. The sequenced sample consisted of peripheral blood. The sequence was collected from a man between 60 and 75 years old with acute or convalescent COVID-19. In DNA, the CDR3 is TGTGCCAGCAGCTTAGGGGGCCTCACAGATACGCAGTATTTT. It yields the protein CASSLGGLTDTQYF.